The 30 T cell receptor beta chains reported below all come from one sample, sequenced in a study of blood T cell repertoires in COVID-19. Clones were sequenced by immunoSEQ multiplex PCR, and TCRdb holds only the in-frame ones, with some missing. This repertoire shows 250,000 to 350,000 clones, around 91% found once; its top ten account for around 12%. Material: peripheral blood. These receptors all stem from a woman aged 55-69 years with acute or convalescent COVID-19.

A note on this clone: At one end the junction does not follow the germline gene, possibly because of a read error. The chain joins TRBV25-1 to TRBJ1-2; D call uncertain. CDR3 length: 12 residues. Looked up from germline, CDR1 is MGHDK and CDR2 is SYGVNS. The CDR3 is CASRESNYGYTF. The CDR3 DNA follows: TGTGCCAGCAGGGAATCGAACTATGGCTACACCTTC.

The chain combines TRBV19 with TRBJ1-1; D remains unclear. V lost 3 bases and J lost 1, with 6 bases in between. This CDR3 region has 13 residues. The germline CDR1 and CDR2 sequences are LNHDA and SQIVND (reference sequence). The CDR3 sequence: CASSIVQNTEAFF. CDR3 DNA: TGTGCCAGTAGTATTGTACAGAACACTGAAGCTTTCTTT.

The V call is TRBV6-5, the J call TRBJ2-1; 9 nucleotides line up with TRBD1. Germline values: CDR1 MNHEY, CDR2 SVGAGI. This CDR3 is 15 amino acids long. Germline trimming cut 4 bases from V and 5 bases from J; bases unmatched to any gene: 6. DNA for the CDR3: TGTGCCAGCAGTTCCCCGACAGGGGGTCACAATGAGCAGTTCTTC. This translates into CASSSPTGGHNEQFF.

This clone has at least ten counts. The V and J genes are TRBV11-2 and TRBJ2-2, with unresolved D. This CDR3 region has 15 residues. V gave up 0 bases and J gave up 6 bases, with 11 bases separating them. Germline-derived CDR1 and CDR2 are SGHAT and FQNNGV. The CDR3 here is CASSLDTRLPGELFF. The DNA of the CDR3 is TGTGCCAGCAGCTTAGATACAAGATTGCCCGGGGAGCTGTTTTTT.

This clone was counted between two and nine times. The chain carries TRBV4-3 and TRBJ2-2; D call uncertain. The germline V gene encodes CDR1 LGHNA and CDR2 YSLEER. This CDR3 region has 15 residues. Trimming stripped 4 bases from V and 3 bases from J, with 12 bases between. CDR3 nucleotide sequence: TGCGCCAGCAGCCCCTCCGGAGCGTACACCGGGGAGCTGTTTTTT. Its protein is CASSPSGAYTGELFF.

In DNA, the CDR3 is TGTGCCAGCAGCCAAGGTCTAGCGGGGGTTGGTAATGAGCAGTTCTTC. It translates to CASSQGLAGVGNEQFF. The rearrangement joins TRBV3-1 (or the pseudogene TRBV3-2) to TRBJ2-1; TRBD2 aligns across 10 bases. CDR1 is LGHDT, CDR2 YNNKEL, per germline (reference sequence). The junction had 7 bases not matched to a gene; V was cut back by 1 base and J by 7 bases. The CDR3 is 16 residues long.

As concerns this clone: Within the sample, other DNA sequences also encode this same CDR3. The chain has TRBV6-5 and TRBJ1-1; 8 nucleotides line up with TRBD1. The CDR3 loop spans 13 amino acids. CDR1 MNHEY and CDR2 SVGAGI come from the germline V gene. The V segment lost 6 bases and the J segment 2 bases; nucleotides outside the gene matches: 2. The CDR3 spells CASRQGGNTEAFF. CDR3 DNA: TGTGCCAGCAGACAGGGGGGCAACACTGAAGCTTTCTTT.

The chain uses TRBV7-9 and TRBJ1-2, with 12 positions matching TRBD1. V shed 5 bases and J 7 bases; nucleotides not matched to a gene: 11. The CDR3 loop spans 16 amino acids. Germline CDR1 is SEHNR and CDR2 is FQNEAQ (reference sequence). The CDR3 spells CASSTVVGQGAGGYTF. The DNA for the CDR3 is TGTGCCAGCAGCACCGTAGTGGGACAGGGGGCAGGTGGCTACACCTTC.

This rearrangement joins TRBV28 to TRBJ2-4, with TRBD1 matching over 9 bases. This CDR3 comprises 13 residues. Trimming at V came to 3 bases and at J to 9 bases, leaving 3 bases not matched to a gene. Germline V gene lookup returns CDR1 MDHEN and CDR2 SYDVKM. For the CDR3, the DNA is TGTGCCAGCAGTTTGGCGACAGGGGGCATTCAGTACTTC. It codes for CASSLATGGIQYF.

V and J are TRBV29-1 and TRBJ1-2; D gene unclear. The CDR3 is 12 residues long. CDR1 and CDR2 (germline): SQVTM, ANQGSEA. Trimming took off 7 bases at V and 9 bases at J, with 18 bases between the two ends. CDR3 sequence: CSDYSGRGSYTF. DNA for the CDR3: TGCAGCGATTACAGTGGCAGAGGGAGCTACACCTTC.

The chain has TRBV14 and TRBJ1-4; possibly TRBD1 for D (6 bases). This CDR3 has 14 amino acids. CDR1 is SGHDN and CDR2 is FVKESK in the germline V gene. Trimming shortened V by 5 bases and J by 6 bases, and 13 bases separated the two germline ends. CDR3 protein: CASSSQQGYEKLFF. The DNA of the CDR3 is TGTGCCAGCAGCTCTCAACAGGGATATGAAAAACTGTTTTTT. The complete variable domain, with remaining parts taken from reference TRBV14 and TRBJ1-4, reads EAGVTQFPSHSVIEKGQTVTLRCDPISGHDNLYWYRRVMGKEIKFLLHFVKESKQDESGMPNNRFLAERTGGTYSTLKVQPAELEDSGVYFCASSSQQGYEKLFFGSGTQLSVL.

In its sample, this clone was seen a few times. The DNA of the CDR3 is TGTGCCAGCAGCGTAGACCTAGCGACCTACGAGCAGTACTTC. Protein sequence: CASSVDLATYEQYF. The chain is built from TRBV9 and TRBJ2-7; weak D call: TRBD2 (6 bases). Trimming stripped 0 bases from V and 2 bases from J, with 9 bases between. Germline-derived CDR1 and CDR2 are SGDLS and YYNGEE. The CDR3 totals 14 residues.

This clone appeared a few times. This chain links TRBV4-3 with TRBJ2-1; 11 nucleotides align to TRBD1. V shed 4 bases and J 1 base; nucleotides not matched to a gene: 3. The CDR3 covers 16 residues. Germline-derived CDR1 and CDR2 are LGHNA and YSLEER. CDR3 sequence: CASSLGTGGSYNEQFF. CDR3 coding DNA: TGCGCCAGCAGCCTAGGGACAGGGGGATCCTACAATGAGCAGTTCTTC.

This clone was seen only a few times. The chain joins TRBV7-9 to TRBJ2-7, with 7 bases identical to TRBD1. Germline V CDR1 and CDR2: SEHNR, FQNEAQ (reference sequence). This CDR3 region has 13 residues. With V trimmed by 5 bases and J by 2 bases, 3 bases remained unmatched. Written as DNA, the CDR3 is TGTGCCAGCAGCCCGCAGGGGGCCTACGAGCAGTACTTC. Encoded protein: CASSPQGAYEQYF.

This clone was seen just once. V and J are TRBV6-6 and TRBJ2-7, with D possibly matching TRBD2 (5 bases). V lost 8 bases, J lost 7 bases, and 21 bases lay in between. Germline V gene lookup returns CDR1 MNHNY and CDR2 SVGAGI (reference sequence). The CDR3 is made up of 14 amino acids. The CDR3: CASVPAGSKGEQYF. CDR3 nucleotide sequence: TGTGCCAGCGTACCGGCGGGCTCAAAGGGAGAGCAGTACTTC.

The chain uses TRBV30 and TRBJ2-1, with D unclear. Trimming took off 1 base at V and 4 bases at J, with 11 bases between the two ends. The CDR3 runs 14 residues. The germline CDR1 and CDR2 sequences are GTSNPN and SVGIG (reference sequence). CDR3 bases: TGTGCCTGGAGTGGGTCGGTCATTTACAATGAGCAGTTCTTC. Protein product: CAWSGSVIYNEQFF.

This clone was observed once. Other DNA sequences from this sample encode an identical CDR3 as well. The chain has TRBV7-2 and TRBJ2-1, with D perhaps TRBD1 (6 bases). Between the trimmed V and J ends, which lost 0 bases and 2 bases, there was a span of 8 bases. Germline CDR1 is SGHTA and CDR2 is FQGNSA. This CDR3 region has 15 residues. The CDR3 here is CASSLAGGTYNEQFF. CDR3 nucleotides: TGTGCCAGCAGCTTAGCAGGGGGTACCTACAATGAGCAGTTCTTC. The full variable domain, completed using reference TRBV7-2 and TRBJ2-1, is GAGVSQSPSNKVTEKGKDVELRCDPISGHTALYWYRQSLGQGLEFLIYFQGNSAPDKSGLPSDRFSAERTGGSVSTLTIQRTQQEDSAVYLCASSLAGGTYNEQFFGPGTRLTVL.

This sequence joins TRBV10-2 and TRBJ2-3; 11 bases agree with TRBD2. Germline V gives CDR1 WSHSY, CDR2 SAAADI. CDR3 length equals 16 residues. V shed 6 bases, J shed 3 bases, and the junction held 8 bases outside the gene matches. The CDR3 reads CASSIALAGGTDTQYF. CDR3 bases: TGCGCCAGCAGCATCGCGCTAGCGGGGGGTACAGATACGCAGTATTTT.

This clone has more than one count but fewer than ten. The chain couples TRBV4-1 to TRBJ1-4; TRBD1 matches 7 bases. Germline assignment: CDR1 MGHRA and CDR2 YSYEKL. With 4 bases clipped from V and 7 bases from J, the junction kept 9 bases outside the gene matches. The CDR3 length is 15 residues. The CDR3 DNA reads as TGCGCCAGCAGCCCAATTCAGGGGGTGACTGAAAAACTGTTTTTT. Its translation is CASSPIQGVTEKLFF.

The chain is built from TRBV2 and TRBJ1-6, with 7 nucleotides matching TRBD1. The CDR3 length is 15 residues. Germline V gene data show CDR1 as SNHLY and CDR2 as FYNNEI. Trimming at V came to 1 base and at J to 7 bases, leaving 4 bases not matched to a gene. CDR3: CASSEERGRNSPLHF. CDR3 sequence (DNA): TGTGCCAGCAGTGAAGAGAGGGGGCGGAATTCACCCCTCCACTTT.

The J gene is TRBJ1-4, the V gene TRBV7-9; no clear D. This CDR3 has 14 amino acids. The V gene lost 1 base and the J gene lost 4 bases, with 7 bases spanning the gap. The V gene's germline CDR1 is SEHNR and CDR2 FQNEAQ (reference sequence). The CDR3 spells CASSLGRNNEKLFF. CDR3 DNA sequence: TGTGCCAGCAGCTTAGGCAGGAATAATGAAAAACTGTTTTTT. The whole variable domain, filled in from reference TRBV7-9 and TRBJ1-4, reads DTGVSQNPRHKITKRGQNVTFRCDPISEHNRLYWYRQTLGQGPEFLTYFQNEAQLEKSRLLSDRFSAERPKGSFSTLEIQRTEQGDSAMYLCASSLGRNNEKLFFGSGTQLSVL.

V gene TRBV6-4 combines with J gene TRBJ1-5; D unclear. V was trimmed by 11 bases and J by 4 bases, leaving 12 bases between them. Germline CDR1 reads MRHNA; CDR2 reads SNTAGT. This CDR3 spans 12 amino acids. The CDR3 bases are TGTGCCGTCAATGGTACAAATCAGCCCCAGCATTTT. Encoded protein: CAVNGTNQPQHF.

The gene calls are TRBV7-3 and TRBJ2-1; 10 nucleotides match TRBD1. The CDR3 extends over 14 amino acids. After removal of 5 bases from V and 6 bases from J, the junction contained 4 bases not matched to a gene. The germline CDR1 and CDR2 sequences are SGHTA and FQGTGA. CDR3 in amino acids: CASSPGTGANEQFF. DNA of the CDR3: TGTGCCAGCAGCCCCGGGACAGGGGCCAATGAGCAGTTCTTC.

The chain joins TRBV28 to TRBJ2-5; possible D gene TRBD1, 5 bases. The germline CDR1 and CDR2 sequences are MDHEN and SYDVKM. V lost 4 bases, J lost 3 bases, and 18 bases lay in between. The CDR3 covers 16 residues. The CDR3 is CASSYSQGLLEETQYF. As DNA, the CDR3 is TGTGCCAGCAGTTACTCGCAGGGCCTGCTAGAAGAGACCCAGTACTTC.

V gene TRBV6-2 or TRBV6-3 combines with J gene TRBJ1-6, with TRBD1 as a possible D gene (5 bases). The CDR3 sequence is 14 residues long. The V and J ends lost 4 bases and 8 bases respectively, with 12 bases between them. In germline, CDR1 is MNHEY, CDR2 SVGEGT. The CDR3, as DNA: TGTGCCAGCAGTTCCGTCGGGGGGGATTCACCCCTCCACTTT. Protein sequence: CASSSVGGDSPLHF.

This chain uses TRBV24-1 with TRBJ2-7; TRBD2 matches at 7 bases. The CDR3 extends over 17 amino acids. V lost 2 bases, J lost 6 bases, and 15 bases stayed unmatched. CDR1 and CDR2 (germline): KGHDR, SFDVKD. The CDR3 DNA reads TGTGCCACCAGTGATTCCCGACTAGCTGGGTGGGAGTCCGAGCAGTACTTC. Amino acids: CATSDSRLAGWESEQYF.

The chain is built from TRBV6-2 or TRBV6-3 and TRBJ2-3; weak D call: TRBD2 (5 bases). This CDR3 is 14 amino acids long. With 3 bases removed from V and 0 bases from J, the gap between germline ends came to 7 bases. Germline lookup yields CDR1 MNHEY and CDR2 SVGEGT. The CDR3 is CASSYWTSTDTQYF. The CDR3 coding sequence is TGTGCCAGCAGTTATTGGACTAGCACAGATACGCAGTATTTT.

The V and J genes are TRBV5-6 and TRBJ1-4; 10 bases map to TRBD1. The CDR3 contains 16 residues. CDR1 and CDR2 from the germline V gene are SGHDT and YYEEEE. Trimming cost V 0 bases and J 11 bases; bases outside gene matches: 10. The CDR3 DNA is TGTGCCAGCAGCTTGGGGACGGGACAGGGGATCGGGAAACTGTTTTTT. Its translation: CASSLGTGQGIGKLFF.

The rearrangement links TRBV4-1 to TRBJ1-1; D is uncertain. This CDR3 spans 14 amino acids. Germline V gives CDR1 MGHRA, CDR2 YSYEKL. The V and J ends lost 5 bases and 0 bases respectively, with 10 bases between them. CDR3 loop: CASSEGPLNTEAFF. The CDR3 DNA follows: TGCGCCAGCAGCGAAGGGCCCTTGAACACTGAAGCTTTCTTT.

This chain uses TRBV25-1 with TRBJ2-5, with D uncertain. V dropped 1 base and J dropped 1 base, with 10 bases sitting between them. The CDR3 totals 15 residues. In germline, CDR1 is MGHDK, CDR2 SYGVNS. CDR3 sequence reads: CASSELGAAQETQYF. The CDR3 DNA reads TGTGCCAGCAGTGAATTAGGAGCAGCCCAAGAGACCCAGTACTTC.